This entry describes one T cell receptor (beta chain). Its antigen remains undetermined. Per-nucleotide qualities are absent, and no much larger clonotype sits a single base away. CD4+ T cells from unexposed donors were collected before the COVID-19 pandemic (2011-2018). After 10 to 11 days of culture, CD4+ T cells were isolated with the EasySep CD4+ T cell isolation kit. Unexposed donor CD4+ T cells were tested for reactivity to SARS-CoV-2 S and N and four common cold coronavirus spike pools, as cell number allowed. About 1.8 million PBMCs per well were cultured in IMDM with around 4.8% human AB serum and approximately 10 IU/ml IL-2. Half of the culture medium was replaced with fresh IL-2-containing medium on days 3 and 7. Triplicate replicate wells were generally used for each peptide culture condition. Leukapheresis product for the unexposed donors was bought commercially. Ficoll-Paque PLUS gradient centrifugation was used to isolate PBMCs from leukapheresis product or whole blood. PBMCs were either cryopreserved at -140°C or used fresh in the expansion assay. The QIAamp Micro DNA Kit was used to extract genomic DNA from the CD4+ T cells.

This entry comes from a study of CD4 T cells in relation to SARS-CoV-2 and coronaviruses (dated by TCRdb to the early 2020s). In terms of the full investigation: The ViraFEST assay cultured PBMCs with antigen for nine to eleven days, then sequenced TCR beta CDR3s to find antigen-specific clonal expansions. An HIV-1 Nef peptide pool or a culture without peptide was used as the negative reference condition. Shared crossreactive spike epitopes were mapped to their HLA restriction using patient-derived lymphoblastoid cell lines. For other donors in the study, expansion assays were sequenced with a different, Illumina-based TCR-beta assay. At the level of individual TCR clonotypes, the study evaluated whether memory CD4+ T cells crossreact between the spike proteins of SARS-CoV-2 and those of common cold coronaviruses. The Adaptive Biotechnologies TCR-sequencing kit was used to sequence samples from a few pre-COVID donors and the naive versus memory experiments, whereas other data were Illumina-based. What the study reported, not specific to this receptor: The study was constrained by small numbers of patients and of tested TCRs. Compared with monoreactive clones, crossreactive clones had significantly weaker SARS-CoV-2-driven expansion, a result consistent with antigenic imprinting. Roughly 64% of donors had memory CD4+ clonotypes that crossrecognized SARS-CoV-2 and at least one common cold coronavirus spike. Crossreactivity analysis centred on spike protein, so crossreactivity against other viral proteins was not assessed. No donor contributed both pre-pandemic and post-infection samples, which limited tracing the source of pre-existing responses.

Library construction relied on the immunoSEQ multiplex PCR assay. Per the authors' processing: Preprocessing removed nonproductive sequences and CDR3s not starting with C, not ending with F or W, or shorter than 7 amino acids. The MANAFEST web app identified antigen-specific clonotypes based on expansion compared with the reference and other culture wells. A clone was considered positive if significant expansion relative to the reference culture was observed in 2 of 3 replicate wells at an FDR below 0.05. A further requirement for positive clones was significant expansion compared with all other tandem wells, along with an odds ratio above 5. CDR3 homology was measured as pairwise Levenshtein distance, computed with the stringdist R package after trimming three terminal residues from each end. TCRdb holds this immuneACCESS table with in-frame rearrangements only. Some clones are missing; in checked studies, unresolved V genes explain under half, and the rest has no known cause. That table supplies the V and J calls and clone size; D and trimming were determined from the DNA. A total of just over 25,000 clones appear in this sample, over 60% of them only once. The ten largest account for roughly 10% of the sample.

From its cysteine to its phenylalanine, the CDR3 spans 14 amino acids. Just CDR3 DNA is preserved here, 42 bases in frame from base 1. Here V drops 4 bases and J drops 4 bases, and the junction holds 10 bases not matched to any gene. CDR1 and CDR2 are read off the germline V gene (reference sequence) as GTSNPN and SVGIG. The sample comprised CD4+ T cells from PBMCs, cultured in vitro. The chain employs TRBV30 and TRBJ2-7, with 7 bases in between that match TRBD1. The clonotype was recovered from a human donor in good health. The CDR3 amino acid sequence is: CAWKGAGVAYEQYF. The nucleotides read TGTGCCTGGAAGGGGGCAGGGGTGGCGTACGAGCAGTACTTC.